A selection of T cell receptor beta chains follows, all from one sample in a study of control samples from healthy donors and cancer patients. Here immunoSEQ multiplex PCR was the method, and the copy in TCRdb shows in-frame clones only, minus some. The sample yields about 61,000 clones, around 90% seen once. The sequencing input was PBMCs. These receptors were obtained from a man in his fifties or sixties with colorectal cancer. Both conserved end residues are part of each CDR3. The order of the fields is V gene, clone size, J gene, D gene, CDR3 protein, CDR3 DNA. The D gene is left open where the match is weak. Only part of the rows carry a size: once, few, many, or a class if the clone is expanded.

V: TRBV9
size: -
J: TRBJ1-4
D: -
CDR3: CASSVGRTEATNEKLFF
DNA: TGTGCCAGCAGCGTCGGTAGGACAGAAGCAACTAATGAAAAACTGTTTTTT

V: TRBV29-1
size: -
J: TRBJ2-3
D: -
CDR3: CSVEEAGYDTDTQYF
DNA: TGCAGCGTTGAAGAGGCCGGGTACGATACAGATACGCAGTATTTT

V: TRBV4-1
size: -
J: TRBJ2-1
D: -
CDR3: CASSQAKEYNEQFF
DNA: TGCGCCAGCAGCCAAGCAAAGGAATACAATGAGCAGTTCTTC

V: TRBV3-1/TRBV3-2
size: -
J: TRBJ2-3
D: TRBD2
CDR3: CASSTGLGSTDTQYF
DNA: TGTGCCAGCAGCACGGGACTAGGGAGCACAGATACGCAGTATTTT

V: TRBV5-6
size: -
J: TRBJ2-5
D: -
CDR3: CASSGQNQETQYF
DNA: TGTGCCAGCAGCGGACAGAATCAAGAGACCCAGTACTTC

V: TRBV5-1
size: -
J: TRBJ1-2
D: TRBD1
CDR3: CASSLRTGQPNYGYTF
DNA: TGCGCCAGCAGCTTGAGGACAGGGCAGCCTAACTATGGCTACACCTTC

V: TRBV2
size: -
J: TRBJ1-1
D: TRBD1
CDR3: CAKRQGRYTEAFF
DNA: TGTGCCAAGAGACAGGGTAGATACACTGAAGCTTTCTTT

V: TRBV5-4
size: -
J: TRBJ2-1
D: -
CDR3: CASSLSLANEQFF
DNA: TGTGCCAGCAGCTTGAGTCTAGCAAATGAGCAGTTCTTC

V: TRBV11-1
size: -
J: TRBJ2-7
D: TRBD1
CDR3: CASSLEGAISYEQYF
DNA: TGTGCCAGCAGCTTAGAGGGGGCGATTTCCTACGAGCAGTACTTC

V: TRBV6-5
size: -
J: TRBJ1-1
D: -
CDR3: CASRRQIYTEAFF
DNA: TGTGCCAGCAGGAGACAGATATACACTGAAGCTTTCTTT

V: TRBV4-2
size: -
J: TRBJ2-1
D: -
CDR3: CASSPPGGISYNEQFF
DNA: TGTGCCAGCAGCCCCCCAGGGGGGATTTCCTACAATGAGCAGTTCTTC

V: TRBV28
size: -
J: TRBJ1-6
D: -
CDR3: CASSPWGTNNSPLHF
DNA: TGTGCCAGCAGCCCCTGGGGCACCAACAATTCACCCCTCCACTTT

V: TRBV6-1
size: -
J: TRBJ1-5
D: -
CDR3: CASSEGQPQHF
DNA: TGTGCCAGCAGTGAAGGTCAGCCCCAGCATTTT

V: TRBV19
size: -
J: TRBJ1-2
D: -
CDR3: CASRSGGYTF
DNA: TGTGCCTCCCGTAGTGGTGGCTACACCTTC

V: TRBV7-3
size: -
J: TRBJ1-1
D: -
CDR3: CASSLDRLSTEAFF
DNA: TGTGCCAGCAGCTTAGACAGATTAAGCACTGAAGCTTTCTTT

V: TRBV13
size: -
J: TRBJ2-3
D: -
CDR3: CASSRATSGVTDTQYF
DNA: TGTGCCAGCAGCCGGGCCACTAGTGGGGTCACAGATACGCAGTATTTT

V: TRBV5-1
size: -
J: TRBJ1-3
D: TRBD1
CDR3: CASSLALTGDSGNTIYF
DNA: TGCGCCAGCAGCTTGGCCTTGACAGGGGACTCTGGAAACACCATATATTTT

V: TRBV7-7
size: -
J: TRBJ2-1
D: TRBD2
CDR3: CASSLVAGANNEQFF
DNA: TGTGCCAGCAGCTTAGTAGCGGGGGCTAACAATGAGCAGTTCTTC

V: TRBV3-1/TRBV3-2
size: -
J: TRBJ1-4
D: -
CDR3: CASSRPSVGGEKLFF
DNA: TGTGCCAGCAGCCGACCAAGCGTAGGGGGGGAAAAACTGTTTTTT

V: TRBV21-1
size: once
J: TRBJ2-1
D: -
CDR3: CASSKARTEGNEQFF
DNA: TGTGCCAGCAGCAAAGCGAGGACAGAAGGCAATGAGCAGTTCTTC

V: TRBV6-1
size: -
J: TRBJ2-7
D: -
CDR3: CASTRGARKPYEQYF
DNA: TGTGCCAGCACCCGCGGGGCCCGGAAACCCTACGAGCAGTACTTC

V: TRBV3-1/TRBV3-2
size: -
J: TRBJ2-1
D: TRBD2
CDR3: CASSQFGGGAGSEQFF
DNA: TGTGCCAGCAGCCAATTCGGCGGGGGGGCGGGTAGTGAGCAGTTCTTC

V: TRBV9
size: -
J: TRBJ1-1
D: -
CDR3: CASSSGNVRNTEAFF
DNA: TGTGCCAGCAGCTCAGGGAACGTCCGGAACACTGAAGCTTTCTTT

V: TRBV27
size: -
J: TRBJ2-1
D: -
CDR3: CASSLGSPSYNEQFF
DNA: TGTGCCAGCAGTTTAGGGAGTCCAAGCTACAATGAGCAGTTCTTC

V: TRBV7-4
size: -
J: TRBJ2-3
D: -
CDR3: CASSPDLPQGTENFCWYF
DNA: TGTGCCAGCAGCCCAGACCTCCCCCAGGGGACCGAGAATTTTTGTTGGTATTTT

V: TRBV19
size: -
J: TRBJ2-7
D: -
CDR3: CASSRQTSSYEQYF
DNA: TGTGCCAGTAGCCGACAGACATCATCCTACGAGCAGTACTTC

V: TRBV5-6
size: -
J: TRBJ1-2
D: -
CDR3: CASSFGGNGYTF
DNA: TGTGCCAGCAGCTTTGGGGGGAACGGCTACACCTTC

V: TRBV10-3
size: -
J: TRBJ2-7
D: -
CDR3: CAIRGAASSYEQYF
DNA: TGTGCCATCCGCGGGGCGGCAAGCTCCTACGAGCAGTACTTC